The present entry profiles one T cell receptor (beta chain) with its context. Its target is not known. The sample comes from a study of cytomegalovirus exposure and HLA in healthy donors. Losses at the gene ends were 1 base for V and 0 bases for J; bases not matched to a gene: 6. The CDR3 is made up of 16 amino acids. CDR1 is ENHRY, CDR2 SYGVKD, per germline. Vbeta (60) and Jbeta (13) primers were used in the PCR. Clones were read by immunoSEQ multiplex PCR, and TCRdb kept only the in-frame ones, dropping some. The repertoire holds hundreds of thousands of clones, with around three quarters as singletons. Study-wide findings and caveats: Across donors, most TCRs were seen rarely, yet some public ones were widespread. Later work associated roughly 17,000 TCR beta sequences with HLA alleles at 0.05 false discovery rate. Published work reported that the classifier diagnosed cytomegalovirus status with high specificity and sensitivity.

The sample was PBMCs. The chain carries TRBV10-3 and TRBJ2-7, with TRBD1 matching 7 bases. The sequence was collected from a man in his forties in good health and CMV-seronegative. The CDR3 DNA reads TGTGCCATCAGTGAGTTGATAGGGACAGTCTCCTACGAGCAGTACTTC. The encoded protein is CAISELIGTVSYEQYF.